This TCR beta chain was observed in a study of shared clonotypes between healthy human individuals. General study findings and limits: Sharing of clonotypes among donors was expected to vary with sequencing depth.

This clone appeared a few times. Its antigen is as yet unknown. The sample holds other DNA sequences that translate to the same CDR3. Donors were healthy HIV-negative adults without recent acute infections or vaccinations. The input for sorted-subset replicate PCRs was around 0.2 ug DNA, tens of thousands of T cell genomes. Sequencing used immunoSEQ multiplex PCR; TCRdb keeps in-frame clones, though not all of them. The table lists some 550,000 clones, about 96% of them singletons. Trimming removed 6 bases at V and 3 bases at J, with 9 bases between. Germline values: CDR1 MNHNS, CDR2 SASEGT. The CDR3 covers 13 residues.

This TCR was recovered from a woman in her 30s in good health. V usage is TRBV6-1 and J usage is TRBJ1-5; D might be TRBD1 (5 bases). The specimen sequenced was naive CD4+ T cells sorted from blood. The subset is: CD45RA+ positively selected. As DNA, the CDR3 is TGTGCCAGCAGCCGGGACCCCAATCAGCCCCAGCATTTT. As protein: CASSRDPNQPQHF.